The 9 T cell receptor beta chains below were found in one sample sequenced in a study of T cells after yellow fever vaccination. TCRdb re-derived calls from the 5' RACE reads in MiXCR, one entry per CDR3 protein. This sample has around 550,000 distinct CDR3 sequences; 15% to 20% occur once, and the top ten carry about 13%. This specimen consisted of PBMCs, obtained 15 days after the yellow fever booster vaccination. These receptors all stem from a man under 40 who received the YFV17D yellow fever vaccine.

This chain joins TRBV20-1 and TRBJ2-3; perhaps TRBD2 as D (6 bases). Germline CDR1 reads DFQATT; CDR2 reads SNEGSKA (reference sequence). The CDR3 sequence is 14 residues long. V dropped 0 bases and J dropped 9 bases, with 16 bases sitting between them. CDR3 sequence reads: CSARDSQRGGTQYF. The CDR3 bases are TGCAGTGCTAGAGACTCCCAGCGTGGGGGGACGCAGTATTTT.

This clonotype was seen ten or more times. This chain connects TRBV6-2 or TRBV6-3 to TRBJ2-1; 9 nucleotides agree with TRBD1. The CDR3 has 14 residues. Germline assignment: CDR1 MNHEY and CDR2 SVGEGT. Trimming cost V 6 bases and J 6 bases; bases outside gene matches: 6. CDR3 in amino acids: CASRETGGGNEQFF. In DNA, the CDR3 is TGTGCCAGCAGAGAGACAGGGGGTGGCAATGAGCAGTTCTTC.

This rearrangement joins TRBV27 to TRBJ2-1; D is perhaps TRBD2 (6 bases). The germline gives CDR1 MNHEY, CDR2 SMNVEV (reference sequence). Trimming cost V 6 bases and J 0 bases, with 12 bases left between them. CDR3 size: 15 residues. The CDR3 DNA reads TGTGCCAGCAGAAGTAGCGGCAACTCCTACAATGAGCAGTTCTTC. It encodes CASRSSGNSYNEQFF.

For the CDR3, the DNA is TGTGCCAGCAGCCAAGGGCTCAGAAGCGAGCAGTACTTC. Translated, it gives CASSQGLRSEQYF. The rearrangement uses TRBV3-1 and TRBJ2-7; D uncertain. The V gene's germline CDR1 is LGHDT and CDR2 YNNKEL (reference sequence). V lost 1 base, J lost 6 bases, and 10 bases lay in between. The CDR3 runs to 13 residues.

This clonotype appeared a few times. V is TRBV19 and J is TRBJ2-1, with 8 bases lining up with TRBD1. CDR3 length: 17 residues. CDR1 is LNHDA, CDR2 SQIVND, per germline (reference sequence). With 4 bases clipped from V and 11 bases from J, the junction kept 19 bases outside the gene matches. CDR3 DNA: TGTGCCAGTAGTAGGGGTCGACAGGGGTTCTACAATGAGCAGCAGTTCTTC. As protein: CASSRGRQGFYNEQQFF.

This clonotype has a handful of counts. The V gene is TRBV7-2, the J gene TRBJ2-2; 8 bases fit TRBD2. In germline, CDR1 is SGHTA, CDR2 FQGNSA. Unmatched junction bases numbered 7, after V lost 5 bases and J lost 5 bases. This CDR3 comprises 15 residues. The CDR3 nucleotides are TGTGCCAGCAGCCCCGGGACTAGTCGTACCGGGGAGCTGTTTTTT. Translated: CASSPGTSRTGELFF.

This clonotype was counted only a few times. The chain carries TRBV6-1 and TRBJ2-1; weak D call: TRBD1 (6 bases). Germline CDR1 reads MNHNS; CDR2 reads SASEGT. V was shortened by 4 bases and J by 3 bases, with 13 bases between the two germline ends. The CDR3 totals 15 residues. The chain's CDR3 is CASSGDTLGYNEQFF. The CDR3 DNA follows: TGTGCCAGCAGTGGGGACACCCTGGGCTACAATGAGCAGTTCTTC.

This clonotype was picked up a small number of times. The genes are TRBV18 and TRBJ2-1; 11 bases match TRBD2. Trimming at V came to 5 bases and at J to 5 bases, leaving 11 bases not matched to a gene. Germline assignment: CDR1 KGHSH and CDR2 LQKENI. The CDR3 sequence is 17 residues long. The CDR3 DNA reads TGTGCCAGCTCAGCCGCTGGTAGCGGGAGGGGCCACAATGAGCAGTTCTTC. This codes for CASSAAGSGRGHNEQFF.

A few counts support this clonotype. The chain joins TRBV5-1 to TRBJ1-4, with D possibly matching TRBD1 (6 bases). This CDR3 is 15 amino acids long. V dropped 4 bases and J dropped 2 bases, with 12 bases sitting between them. CDR1 SGHRS and CDR2 YFSETQ come from the germline V gene. The CDR3, as DNA: TGCGCCAGCAGCCTGGGTGGACAGACTAATGAAAAACTGTTTTTT. It yields the protein CASSLGGQTNEKLFF.